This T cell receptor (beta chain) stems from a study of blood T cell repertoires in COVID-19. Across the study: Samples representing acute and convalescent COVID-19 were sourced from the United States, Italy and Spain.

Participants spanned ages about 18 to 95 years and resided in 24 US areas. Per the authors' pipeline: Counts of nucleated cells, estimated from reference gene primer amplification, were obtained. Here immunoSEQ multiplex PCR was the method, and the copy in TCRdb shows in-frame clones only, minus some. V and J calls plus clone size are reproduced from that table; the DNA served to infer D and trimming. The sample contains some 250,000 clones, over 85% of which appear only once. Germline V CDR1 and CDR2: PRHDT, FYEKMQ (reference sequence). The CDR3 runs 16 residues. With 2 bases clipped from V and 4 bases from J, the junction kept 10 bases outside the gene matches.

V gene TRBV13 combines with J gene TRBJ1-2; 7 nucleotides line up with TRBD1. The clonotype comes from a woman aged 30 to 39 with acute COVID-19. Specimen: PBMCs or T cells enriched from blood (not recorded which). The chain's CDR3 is CASSLFGTDLSYGYTF. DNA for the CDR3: TGTGCCAGCAGCTTATTCGGGACAGATCTCAGCTATGGCTACACCTTC.